These T cell receptor beta chains were read from a single sample in a study of T and B cells in COVID-19 patients. MiXCR, applied by TCRdb to the multiplex PCR reads, yields one record per CDR3 protein. The repertoire consists of more than 9,000 distinct CDR3 sequences, with over 30% occurring once and the leading ten covering around 15%. The sample was blood. The receptors stem from a human donor with active COVID-19. The CDR3 runs from the conserved cysteine through the conserved F or W. A D gene is named only where the DNA matches it firmly. Clone size, where shown, is once, few, many, or a class for clones that have expanded.

CDR3 protein: CASSEVSGSPRKFF
J gene: TRBJ1-4
clone size: -
D gene: -
V gene: TRBV27

CDR3 protein: CASSQGWGNEQYF
J gene: TRBJ2-7
clone size: -
D gene: -
V gene: TRBV4-3

CDR3 protein: CASSPMSVGGGETQYF
J gene: TRBJ2-5
clone size: -
D gene: -
V gene: TRBV18

CDR3 protein: CASSSGSYNSPLHF
J gene: TRBJ1-6
clone size: -
D gene: -
V gene: TRBV5-1

CDR3 protein: CASSFKGAWNQPQHF
J gene: TRBJ1-5
clone size: -
D gene: TRBD1
V gene: TRBV28

CDR3 protein: CASSSSRGGRNEQFF
J gene: TRBJ2-1
clone size: medium-sized
D gene: -
V gene: TRBV12-3/TRBV12-4

CDR3 protein: CSASGTLSYEQYF
J gene: TRBJ2-7
clone size: -
D gene: -
V gene: TRBV20-1

CDR3 protein: CASSTKTHDAFTEAFF
J gene: TRBJ1-1
clone size: -
D gene: -
V gene: TRBV6-6

CDR3 protein: CASRPAGAPLEQYF
J gene: TRBJ2-7
clone size: medium-sized
D gene: -
V gene: TRBV12-3/TRBV12-4

CDR3 protein: CASSRPGQYEQYF
J gene: TRBJ2-7
clone size: -
D gene: TRBD1
V gene: TRBV14

CDR3 protein: CAWTSGDNEQFF
J gene: TRBJ2-1
clone size: medium-sized
D gene: TRBD2
V gene: TRBV30

CDR3 protein: CASSLTSGGGETQYF
J gene: TRBJ2-5
clone size: once
D gene: TRBD2
V gene: TRBV27

CDR3 protein: CASSEAYSGPLSYNEQFF
J gene: TRBJ2-1
clone size: medium-sized
D gene: -
V gene: TRBV6-1

CDR3 protein: CASSTPAGFSNQPQHF
J gene: TRBJ1-5
clone size: medium-sized
D gene: -
V gene: TRBV19

CDR3 protein: CASSLDSYEQFF
J gene: TRBJ2-1
clone size: -
D gene: -
V gene: TRBV7-2

CDR3 protein: CAISEGGPVRNNEQFF
J gene: TRBJ2-1
clone size: -
D gene: -
V gene: TRBV10-3

CDR3 protein: CASNPRGRRLSGNTIYF
J gene: TRBJ1-3
clone size: few
D gene: -
V gene: TRBV6-2/TRBV6-3

CDR3 protein: CASSFDRGVREQYF
J gene: TRBJ2-7
clone size: -
D gene: TRBD1
V gene: TRBV7-2

CDR3 protein: CASSPFGQENTGELFF
J gene: TRBJ2-2
clone size: medium-sized
D gene: TRBD1
V gene: TRBV18

CDR3 protein: CASSLDGGKLFF
J gene: TRBJ1-4
clone size: -
D gene: -
V gene: TRBV12-3/TRBV12-4

CDR3 protein: CASSPGGRADNSPLHF
J gene: TRBJ1-6
clone size: -
D gene: -
V gene: TRBV4-3

CDR3 protein: CASSDPRLRVDEQYF
J gene: TRBJ2-7
clone size: -
D gene: -
V gene: TRBV6-1

CDR3 protein: CASRTGGLSYEQYF
J gene: TRBJ2-7
clone size: few
D gene: TRBD1
V gene: TRBV6-5

CDR3 protein: CASSLTSMNTGELFF
J gene: TRBJ2-2
clone size: -
D gene: -
V gene: TRBV5-1

CDR3 protein: CASSLDGGTGELFF
J gene: TRBJ2-2
clone size: few
D gene: -
V gene: TRBV5-1

CDR3 protein: CASRGTGELFF
J gene: TRBJ2-2
clone size: -
D gene: -
V gene: TRBV7-2

CDR3 protein: CASSLRVVGSAAYNEQFF
J gene: TRBJ2-1
clone size: -
D gene: -
V gene: TRBV12-3/TRBV12-4

CDR3 protein: CASSRTPGQAYNEQFF
J gene: TRBJ2-1
clone size: medium-sized
D gene: TRBD1
V gene: TRBV19

CDR3 protein: CASSPLREKDVAFF
J gene: TRBJ1-1
clone size: few
D gene: -
V gene: TRBV18

CDR3 protein: CASRDSNQPQHF
J gene: TRBJ1-5
clone size: medium-sized
D gene: -
V gene: TRBV19

CDR3 protein: CASSLDRDRGSGELFF
J gene: TRBJ2-2
clone size: -
D gene: TRBD1
V gene: TRBV11-2

CDR3 protein: CASSRTGGYSNQPQHF
J gene: TRBJ1-5
clone size: medium-sized
D gene: TRBD1
V gene: TRBV19

CDR3 protein: CASSVGGDLNGEQFF
J gene: TRBJ2-1
clone size: once
D gene: -
V gene: TRBV9

CDR3 protein: CASSSGRRGQQETQYF
J gene: TRBJ2-5
clone size: medium-sized
D gene: -
V gene: TRBV6-5

CDR3 protein: CATSDLRVGGRETQYF
J gene: TRBJ2-5
clone size: -
D gene: -
V gene: TRBV24-1

CDR3 protein: CASSVSAGTHAGYTGELFF
J gene: TRBJ2-2
clone size: -
D gene: -
V gene: TRBV6-1

CDR3 protein: CASSYSENTEAFF
J gene: TRBJ1-1
clone size: medium-sized
D gene: -
V gene: TRBV6-5

CDR3 protein: CASRLGGHNQPQHF
J gene: TRBJ1-5
clone size: few
D gene: -
V gene: TRBV6-2/TRBV6-3

CDR3 protein: CASAEYTQYF
J gene: TRBJ2-3
clone size: few
D gene: -
V gene: TRBV6-1

CDR3 protein: CASSRTGRLYYGYTF
J gene: TRBJ1-2
clone size: -
D gene: TRBD1
V gene: TRBV6-6

CDR3 protein: CASSLGDSFSSYNEQFF
J gene: TRBJ2-1
clone size: -
D gene: TRBD1
V gene: TRBV5-6

CDR3 protein: CASSPRGRSPNTEAFF
J gene: TRBJ1-1
clone size: few
D gene: -
V gene: TRBV27

CDR3 protein: CASSLISGYNEQFF
J gene: TRBJ2-1
clone size: medium-sized
D gene: -
V gene: TRBV27

CDR3 protein: CASSITGVRDRLF
J gene: TRBJ1-1
clone size: -
D gene: TRBD1
V gene: TRBV12-3/TRBV12-4

CDR3 protein: CSAKGTSGDQPQHF
J gene: TRBJ1-5
clone size: -
D gene: -
V gene: TRBV20-1

CDR3 protein: CASSPGGGVGQPQHF
J gene: TRBJ1-5
clone size: -
D gene: TRBD1
V gene: TRBV18

CDR3 protein: CASSRSYPHEQYF
J gene: TRBJ2-7
clone size: medium-sized
D gene: -
V gene: TRBV19

CDR3 protein: CASSYVDTGISQHF
J gene: TRBJ1-5
clone size: -
D gene: -
V gene: TRBV6-2/TRBV6-3

CDR3 protein: CASQGLVDENEQFF
J gene: TRBJ2-1
clone size: -
D gene: -
V gene: TRBV19

CDR3 protein: CASSLAPTGQGRDTQYF
J gene: TRBJ2-3
clone size: -
D gene: TRBD1
V gene: TRBV5-1

CDR3 protein: CSATLRDRGPETQYF
J gene: TRBJ2-5
clone size: -
D gene: TRBD1
V gene: TRBV20-1

CDR3 protein: CASSNSGRNEKLFF
J gene: TRBJ1-4
clone size: few
D gene: -
V gene: TRBV11-1

CDR3 protein: CASSQDRRGTGFLETQYF
J gene: TRBJ2-5
clone size: -
D gene: TRBD1
V gene: TRBV4-1

CDR3 protein: CASSKTGGYEQYF
J gene: TRBJ2-7
clone size: -
D gene: TRBD1
V gene: TRBV18

CDR3 protein: CASSQEQGNSNQPQHF
J gene: TRBJ1-5
clone size: -
D gene: -
V gene: TRBV5-4

CDR3 protein: CSALHPGARGNTIYF
J gene: TRBJ1-3
clone size: -
D gene: -
V gene: TRBV20-1

CDR3 protein: CASSQPLAGGPTDTQYF
J gene: TRBJ2-3
clone size: -
D gene: TRBD2
V gene: TRBV14

CDR3 protein: CASSSTGTGYEKLFF
J gene: TRBJ1-4
clone size: -
D gene: TRBD1
V gene: TRBV6-5